Reported below is one TCR beta chain. Which antigen it targets is not known. No base quality values were provided; no much bigger clone lies one nucleotide off. The sample comes from a study of OX40 agonist ivuxolimab in advanced cancers. Study-level background: Ivuxolimab was an agonistic, fully human IgG2 monoclonal antibody directed against OX40 (CD134), a costimulatory receptor. Intravenous ivuxolimab was administered to patients every 2 weeks at six dose levels: 0.01, 0.1, 0.3, 1.5, 3 and 10 mg/kg. Among the roughly 52 dose-escalation patients, approximately 20 had hepatocellular carcinoma, approximately 15 melanoma, 9 renal cell carcinoma and 9 head and neck cancer. A male proportion of roughly 80% and a mean age of around 60 years, ranging from about 20 to 85, were recorded for the dose-escalation cohort. Patients were allowed to have had prior anti-PD-1, anti-PD-L1 or anti-CTLA-4 therapy, and 40% of the dose-escalation patients had previously received checkpoint inhibitors. Partial responses were achieved by three dose-escalation patients, of whom one had hepatocellular carcinoma and two had cutaneous melanoma. Peripheral TCRbeta sequencing aimed to test whether ivuxolimab altered TCR sequence diversity and caused clonal T-cell expansion. The monotherapy dose-escalation portion (N ≈ 52 patients) of the phase I ivuxolimab trial is reported in the paper. Overall study results and their limits: Which antigens the clonally expanded peripheral T cells were specific for was not determined. Low levels of normalized T-cell clonal expansion were also seen in some nonresponding patients. After ivuxolimab, expanded clones were on average more numerous among CD8+ T cells than among CD4+ T cells. In the 0.1-3.0 mg/kg groups, partial responders had among the lowest normalized peripheral clonal expansion, particularly in CD8+ T cells. At doses of 0.1 to 3.0 mg/kg, clonal expansion of both CD4+ and CD8+ T cells in blood was seen between baseline and week 6.

The germline ends are 18 bases apart after V is trimmed by 0 bases and J by 9 bases. Taken from the germline V gene, the CDR1 and CDR2 loops are SNHLY and FYNNEI. CDR3 length: 17 amino acids, cysteine to phenylalanine. The sequence is cut down to CDR3 DNA, 51 bases in frame from base 1. The trial excluded patients who had a history of autoimmune disease or who were on systemic immunosuppression. Peripheral blood for TCR sequencing was drawn from every dose cohort at baseline, at cycle 4 day 1 and at cycle 7 day 1. Samples came from an open-label, multicenter, first-in-human phase I dose-escalation trial of ivuxolimab. Adults with locally advanced or metastatic melanoma, renal cell, hepatocellular, or head and neck squamous cell carcinoma were enrolled in the trial. CD4+ and CD8+ T cells were sorted separately from peripheral blood before TCR sequencing. To sequence the TCRbeta CDR3 region, genomic DNA was isolated from the sorted cells. TCRbeta CDR3 regions were sequenced using the immunoSEQ Assay. What TCRdb holds here is the immuneACCESS table cut down to in-frame rearrangements. Part of the clones is not present; checked against another copy, under half of the missing clones reflect an unresolved V gene, and the others are unexplained. In this sample the table shows tens of thousands of clones, 75% to 90% of which occur a single time. Roughly 0.5% of the sample is held by the ten biggest clonotypes.

The sequences come from CD4+ or CD8+ T cells sorted from blood, collected in a trial of the OX40 agonist ivuxolimab. The sequence is built from TRBV2 and TRBJ1-6, with the D gene not clear enough to name. The origin of this receptor is an adult with an advanced solid tumor such as melanoma, head and neck, liver or kidney cancer. Read as DNA, the sequence is TGTGCCAGCAGTGAAGCGAATTGGCCCCTCTTGGGTTCACCCCTCCACTTT. It encodes CASSEANWPLLGSPLHF.